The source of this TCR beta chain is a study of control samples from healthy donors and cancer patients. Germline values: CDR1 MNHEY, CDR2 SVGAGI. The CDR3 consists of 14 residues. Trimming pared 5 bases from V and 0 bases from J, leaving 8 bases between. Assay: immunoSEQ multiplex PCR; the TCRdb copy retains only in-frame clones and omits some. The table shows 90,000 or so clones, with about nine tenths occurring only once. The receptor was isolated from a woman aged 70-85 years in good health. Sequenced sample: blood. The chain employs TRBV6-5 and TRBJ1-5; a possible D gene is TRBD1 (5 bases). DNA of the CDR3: TGTGCCAGCAGTAGACAGTCTAGCAATCAGCCCCAGCATTTT. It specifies CASSRQSSNQPQHF.